Below, one T cell receptor (beta chain) is given with its context. Treatment of any kind had been given to no patient before thyroid surgery. The data were taken from a study of metastatic and nonmetastatic thyroid tumors. Original handling: In papillary thyroid cancer, a distant-metastasis classifier was built using CDR3 differences across clinicopathological groups. TCRdb used MiXCR to call clones anew from the PCR reads. V and J calls and clone size were set by TCRdb, not the authors. In the table there are about 70,000 clones, roughly a sixth of which are singletons. The specimen was blood. This receptor was obtained from a female donor with papillary thyroid cancer or a benign thyroid nodule (not recorded which). Some clones in this sample may be carry-over from other donors' samples.

CDR3 amino acids: CASSTGLYTYEQYF. In nucleotides, the CDR3 is TGTGCCAGCTCCACTGGACTTTACACCTACGAGCAGTACTTC. The chain links TRBV18 to TRBJ2-7; tentatively, D is TRBD2 (5 bases). CDR1 KGHSH and CDR2 LQKENI come from the germline V gene. The length of the CDR3 is 14 residues. The germline V and J ends were trimmed by 6 bases and 2 bases, with 14 bases remaining between them.